The subject of this entry is one T cell receptor beta chain. It has no known antigen specificity. No much larger clone is present one base from it, and per-base qualities are unavailable. Library generation was performed with the immunoSEQ multiplex PCR assay. For the multiplex PCR, a mixture combining 60 forward primers for TCR Vbeta segments and 13 reverse primers for TCR Jbeta segments was used. The CDR3 region of rearranged TCR beta genes was amplified from genomic DNA by a multiplex PCR assay. Amplified TCR beta libraries were sequenced as 87-base-pair reads on the Illumina HiSeq System. The paper's processing steps were these. A later analysis counted 75 million to 100 million unique TCR beta chains across the 550 to 700 repertoires, and 10 million to 12 million of these chains were shared by at least two donors. To remove PCR and sequencing errors, raw reads were error-corrected and collapsed into unique sequences using a nearest-neighbor algorithm that merged closely related sequences. CDR3 sequences were aligned to IMGT reference sequences to assign V, D and J gene segments. Each retained sequence needed at least a six-nucleotide match to both a V gene segment and a J gene segment. Rearrangements were classified as productive when the CDR3 lacked stop codons and remained in frame with V and J, and all other rearrangements were classified as non-productive. CDR3 was defined by IMGT convention, running from the second conserved V-encoded cysteine to the conserved J-encoded phenylalanine. In an earlier analysis of 550 to 650 of the donors, sequences lacking an unambiguous match to a single V gene segment were excluded. In an earlier analysis of several hundred of the donors, V segments were called functional above 56.7% productive rearrangements and were called segregating when the between-donor standard deviation exceeded 5%. A statistical classification framework was built for diagnosing cytomegalovirus status from the catalog of TCR beta chain sequences. In a later analysis, TCR nucleotide sequences were compared against IMGT/GENE-DB human TR gene sequences so that V and J genes could be assigned. Using the TCRdist pipeline, a later analysis assigned CDR3 sequences along with most-parsimonious VDJ recombination scenarios. In a later analysis, each TCR beta chain was defined by its CDR3 amino acid sequence together with its V-gene family, and reads without a unique V-gene family were excluded. As a way to deal with suspected cross-contamination and a sequencing artifact, a later analysis dropped 450 to 600 nucleotide sequences that were highly shared and had low generation probability. In a later analysis, a clonal expansion index was calculated for each public chain from normalized within-repertoire ranks of inferred template counts. In a later analysis, generation probabilities were computed with a VDJ recombination model fitted to out-of-frame rearrangements, and the resulting probabilities were checked against IGoR. In a later analysis, hypergeometric tests were used to score TCR-TCR, TCR-HLA and TCR-CMV co-occurrence, with a repertoire-size bias correction applied to TCR pairs. A later analysis estimated false discovery rates by permuting HLA or CMV assignments 20 times. In a later analysis, co-occurring TCRs were grouped with DBSCAN, and TCRdist sequence similarity was added when clustering was performed within HLA-allele-positive subsets. For co-occurrence clustering, repertoires with fewer than 30,000 or more than 120,000 public chains were excluded, along with about five repertoires with anomalous nucleotide sharing. Sourced from immuneACCESS, this table was stored by TCRdb with only in-frame sequences that have V and J called. A share of the clones is absent; for the studies checked, an unresolved V gene accounts for under half, and the remainder has no known explanation. V and J calls and clone size come straight from that table; D and trimming were deduced from the DNA. This sample has some 150,000 clones in its table, and 60% to 80% of those were observed once. The ten largest clones capture roughly 1.4% of the sample.

The data derive from a study of cytomegalovirus exposure and HLA in healthy donors (TCRdb year 2017). Some background on the complete study: An earlier analysis of approximately 600 of the donors reported roughly 270 Gb of sequence data and around 120 million unique TCR beta sequences from approximately 180 million T cells. Roughly 300 gigabases of sequencing data and around 85 million unique TCR sequences made up an early release that covered under 750 HLA-typed donors. Among the roughly 390 genotyped donors, around 81% belonged to the genetic ancestry cluster associated with self-reported Caucasian donors. The aim of the study was to test whether cataloging public T cell receptors could identify signatures of past pathogen exposure. The study used immunosequencing to profile the T cell repertoires of several hundred subjects and linked those repertoires to cytomegalovirus serostatus. Besides the first cohort of some 670 subjects, a separate validation cohort made up of over 100 different subjects was used. To predict cytomegalovirus infection status, the study brought together high-throughput TCR immunosequencing, statistical association of individual TCRs with disease status, and machine learning. A later analysis re-examined previously published TCR beta repertoires from about 670 donors and added high-resolution HLA genotyping to investigate patterns of TCR occurrence. Rather than drawing on any new phenotypic data, the later analysis identified candidate immune exposures from TCR beta sequences and the way those sequences occurred across donors. In an earlier analysis of 500 to 650 of the donors, high-throughput TCR beta sequencing was used to judge whether each TCR beta V gene segment behaved as functional or pseudogenic. Alongside the repertoire data, information on donor age, sex, ethnicity and CMV serostatus was compiled. Genome-wide SNP genotypes for about 65% of the roughly 670 donors were used in a later genetic analysis, which treated that subset as a discovery cohort. Every discovery cohort repertoire had been produced on one sequencing platform. Class I and class II HLA loci were covered by the typing at four-digit resolution. Typing coverage differed by locus: A, B, C, DRB1 and DQB1 were typed in roughly 620-640 donors, DQA1 in about 500, DPA1 in some 610, and DPB1 in just under 490. Five DR-DQ haplotypes were treated as single units for association and clustering because of strong linkage in the cohort. Among around 400 genotyped donors of the cohort, an average of 235,054 unique TCR beta nucleotide sequences were sequenced per donor, around a sixth of them non-productive. General study outcomes and caveats: A later analysis associated approximately 17,000 TCR beta sequences with specific HLA alleles at a false discovery rate of 0.05. In an earlier analysis of roughly 560 of the donors, most TCR beta V segments were observed in productive rearrangements about 90% or about 30% of the time, broadly matching IMGT annotations. It was suggested by the authors that the approach could potentially be generalized to other disease states and immunological phenotypes. A further reported finding was that TCR beta sequences accurately predicted the HLA-A and HLA-B alleles for most subjects in the first cohort. The cohort was sequenced for TCR beta chains only, and without alpha or paired-chain data the features that could be detected were limited. A cluster of highly shared sequence variants was judged likely to be a technical artifact of the sequencing pipeline. Across donors, most TCR sequences were observed very rarely, whereas some public TCRs were present in many individuals. Because the 87-base-pair reads could not distinguish some IMGT-functional V segments, including TRBV6-2 and TRBV6-3, those segments were excluded. When HLA alleles, especially DR and DQ, strongly co-occurred, TCR associations were difficult to assign to individual alleles. The study gave a list of 150 to 200 TCR beta chains associated with cytomegalovirus. According to a later analysis, most CMV-associated TCR beta chains appeared to be HLA-restricted, and the HLA associations seemed to be driven largely by CMV exposure. HLA typing was unavailable for some donors at each locus, so association tests used only the typed subset. Three of the identified cytomegalovirus-associated TCR beta chains were confirmed in vitro to be specific for cytomegalovirus antigens. Correlated functional status among segregating V segments might be attributable to linkage disequilibrium, but an unknown experimental factor could not be ruled out. Immune exposure information for the cohort was limited to CMV serostatus. In a later analysis, the rate of TCR association differed among HLA loci, with DRB1 alleles having the most associated TCRs and HLA-C alleles having the fewest. In a later analysis, HLA-associated TCR beta chains showed more clonal expansion and lower generation probabilities than non-associated chains that were equally common. Cytomegalovirus status was reported to be diagnosed by the classifier with high specificity and sensitivity in both the original and validation cohorts. According to a later analysis, parvovirus B19, influenza, CMV and Epstein-Barr virus appeared linked to several top co-occurrence clusters. Presence/absence analyses assumed roughly uniform sequencing depth across donors, an assumption that may not hold. Because counts were too low, some 17 rarely observed V segments, including chromosome 9 orphons, were excluded from the earlier analysis of fewer than 650 of the donors. A later genetic analysis associated a missense DCLRE1C variant with V-gene and J-gene trimming of TCR beta chains, and an independent cohort replicated the association. Compared with the 666-donor mean, donors in an Asian-associated ancestry cluster had fewer N-insertions in productive TCRs, according to a later genetic analysis.

Including cysteine and phenylalanine, the CDR3 has 15 amino acids. The kept DNA is CDR3 alone, 45 bases in frame from the first base. CDR1 MNHNS and CDR2 SASEGT are derived from the germline V gene. Deletion took 2 bases off V and 5 bases off J, with a span of 16 bases between the germline ends. The cohort consisted of hundreds of healthy bone marrow donors. At the time of sampling, all cohort members were nominally healthy, though unrecorded immune exposures were likely present. The donor tested CMV seronegative, placing the donor among the roughly 350 seronegative members of the cohort. Each donor provided a peripheral blood sample, and peripheral blood mononuclear cells were used for TCR beta sequencing. The Qiagen DNeasy Blood Extraction Kit was used to extract genomic DNA from the blood cell samples.

The rearrangement combines TRBV6-1 with TRBJ2-7, with a weak D call of TRBD2 (5 bases match). The sequenced material came from PBMCs. This receptor was identified in a man aged 55 to 70 in good health and CMV-seronegative. The CDR3 reads CASSEMAHGVHEQYF. The DNA sequence is given as TGTGCCAGCAGTGAAATGGCACACGGGGTCCACGAGCAGTACTTC.